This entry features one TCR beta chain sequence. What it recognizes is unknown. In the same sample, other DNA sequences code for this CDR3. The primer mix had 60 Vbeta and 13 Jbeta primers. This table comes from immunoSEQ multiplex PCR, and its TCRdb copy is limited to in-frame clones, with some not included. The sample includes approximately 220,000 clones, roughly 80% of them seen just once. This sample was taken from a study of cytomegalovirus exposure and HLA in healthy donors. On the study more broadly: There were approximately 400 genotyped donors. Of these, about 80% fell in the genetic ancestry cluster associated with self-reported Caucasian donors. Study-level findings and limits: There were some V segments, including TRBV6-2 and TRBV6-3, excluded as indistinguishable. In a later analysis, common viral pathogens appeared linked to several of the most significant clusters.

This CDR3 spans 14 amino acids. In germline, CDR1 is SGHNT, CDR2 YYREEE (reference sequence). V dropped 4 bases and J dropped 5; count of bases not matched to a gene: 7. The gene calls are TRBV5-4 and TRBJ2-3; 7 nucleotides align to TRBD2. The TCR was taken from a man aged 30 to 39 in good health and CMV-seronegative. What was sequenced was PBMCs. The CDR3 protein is CASSLWGGIDTQYF. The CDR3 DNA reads TGTGCCAGCAGCCTATGGGGAGGGATAGATACGCAGTATTTT.